This record looks at one TCR beta chain sequence and its context. Authors' processing steps: Cell counts per sample came from amplifying reference gene primers. The assay was immunoSEQ multiplex PCR, and TCRdb's table has in-frame clones only and misses some. V and J calls and clone size come straight from that table; D and trimming were deduced from the DNA. This sample has 390,000 or so clones, with 89% found just once. Those enrolled in Seattle joined during active infection and were followed longitudinally afterward. Germline CDR1 MDHEN, CDR2 SYDVKM. The CDR3 runs 17 residues. The V and J ends lost 4 bases and 7 bases, in that order; junction bases with no gene match: 16. This specimen belongs to a study of blood T cell repertoires in COVID-19. Study context: The United States, Italy and Spain were the sources of the acute and convalescent COVID-19 samples.

Sample: peripheral blood. The gene calls are TRBV28 and TRBJ2-1; 7 bases match TRBD1. The TCR was taken from a woman in her twenties or thirties with COVID-19, enrolled during active disease. CDR3 sequence (DNA): TGTGCCAGCAGTTCGCCGCAAAACGACAGGGTGATGAATGAGCAGTTCTTC. Protein product: CASSSPQNDRVMNEQFF.